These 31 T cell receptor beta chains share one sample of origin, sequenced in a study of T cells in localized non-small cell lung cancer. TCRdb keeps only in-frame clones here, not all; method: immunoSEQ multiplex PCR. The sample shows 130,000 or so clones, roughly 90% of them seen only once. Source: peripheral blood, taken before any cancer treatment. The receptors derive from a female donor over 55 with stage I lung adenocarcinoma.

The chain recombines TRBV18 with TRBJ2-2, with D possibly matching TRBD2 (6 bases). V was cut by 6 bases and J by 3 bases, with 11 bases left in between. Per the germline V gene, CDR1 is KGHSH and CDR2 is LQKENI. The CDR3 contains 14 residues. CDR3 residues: CASSSGPYTGELFF. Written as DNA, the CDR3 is TGTGCCAGCTCTAGCGGACCTTACACCGGGGAGCTGTTTTTT.

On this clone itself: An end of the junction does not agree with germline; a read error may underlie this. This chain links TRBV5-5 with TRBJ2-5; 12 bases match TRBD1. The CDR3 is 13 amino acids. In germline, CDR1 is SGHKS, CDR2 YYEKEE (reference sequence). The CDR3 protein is CASSLAPGQGANF. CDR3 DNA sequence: TGTGCCAGCAGCTTGGCCCCGGGACAGGGGGCGAACTTC.

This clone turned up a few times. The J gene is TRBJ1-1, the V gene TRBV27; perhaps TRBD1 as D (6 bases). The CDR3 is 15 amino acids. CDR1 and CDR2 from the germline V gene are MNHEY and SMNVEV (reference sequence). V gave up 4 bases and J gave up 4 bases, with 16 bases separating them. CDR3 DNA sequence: TGTGCCAGCAGTTCCCCCACGAAGGGGGTCACTGAAGCTTTCTTT. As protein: CASSSPTKGVTEAFF.

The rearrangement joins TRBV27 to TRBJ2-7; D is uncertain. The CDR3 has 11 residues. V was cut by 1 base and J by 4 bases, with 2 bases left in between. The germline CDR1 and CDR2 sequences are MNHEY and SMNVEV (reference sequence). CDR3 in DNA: TGTGCCAGCAGTTTATTGTACGAGCAGTACTTC. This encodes CASSLLYEQYF.

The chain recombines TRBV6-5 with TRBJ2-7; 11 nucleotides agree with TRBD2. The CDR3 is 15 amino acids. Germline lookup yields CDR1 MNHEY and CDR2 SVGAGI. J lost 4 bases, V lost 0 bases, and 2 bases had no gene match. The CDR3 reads CASSYSSGRAYEQYF. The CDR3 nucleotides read TGTGCCAGCAGTTACTCTAGCGGGAGGGCGTACGAGCAGTACTTC.

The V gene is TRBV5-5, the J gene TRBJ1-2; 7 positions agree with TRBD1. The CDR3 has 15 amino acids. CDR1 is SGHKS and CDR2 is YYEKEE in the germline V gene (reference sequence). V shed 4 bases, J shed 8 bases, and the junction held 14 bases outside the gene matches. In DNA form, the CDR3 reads TGTGCCAGCAGCACCCCGGTCCGGGGGACAGACGGCTACACCTTC. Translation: CASSTPVRGTDGYTF.

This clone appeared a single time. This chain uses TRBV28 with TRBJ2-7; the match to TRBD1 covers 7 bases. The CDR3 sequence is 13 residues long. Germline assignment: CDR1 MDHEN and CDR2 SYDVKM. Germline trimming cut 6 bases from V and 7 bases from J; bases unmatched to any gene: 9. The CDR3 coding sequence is TGTGCCAGCAGCTTACCTCGACAGGGTGAGCAGTACTTC. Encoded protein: CASSLPRQGEQYF.

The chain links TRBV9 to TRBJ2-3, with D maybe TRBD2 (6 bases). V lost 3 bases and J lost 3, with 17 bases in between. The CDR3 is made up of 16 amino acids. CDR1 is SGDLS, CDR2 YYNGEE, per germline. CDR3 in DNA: TGTGCCAGCAGCGCCTACGGGACTCACGCTACAGATACGCAGTATTTT. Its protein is CASSAYGTHATDTQYF.

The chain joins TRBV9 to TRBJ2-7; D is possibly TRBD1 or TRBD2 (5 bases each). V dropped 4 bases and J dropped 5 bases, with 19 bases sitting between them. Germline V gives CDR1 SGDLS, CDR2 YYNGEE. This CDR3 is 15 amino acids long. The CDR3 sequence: CASSPLGGGGDEQYF. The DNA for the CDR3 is TGTGCCAGCAGCCCGTTAGGTGGTGGGGGAGACGAGCAGTACTTC.

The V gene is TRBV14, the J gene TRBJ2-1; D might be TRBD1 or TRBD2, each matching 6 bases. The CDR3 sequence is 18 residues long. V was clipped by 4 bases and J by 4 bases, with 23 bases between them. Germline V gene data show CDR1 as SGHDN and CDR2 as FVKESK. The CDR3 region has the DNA TGTGCCAGCAGCCCGGAGCGGGTCCCACAGGGAAGGTACAATGAGCAGTTCTTC. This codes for CASSPERVPQGRYNEQFF.

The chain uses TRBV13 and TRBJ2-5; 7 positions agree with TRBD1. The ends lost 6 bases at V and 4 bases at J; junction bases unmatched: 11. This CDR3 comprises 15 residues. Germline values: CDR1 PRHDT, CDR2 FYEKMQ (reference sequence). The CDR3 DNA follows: TGTGCCAGCAGTCATGACAGGGAGTTTGGAGAGACCCAGTACTTC. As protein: CASSHDREFGETQYF.

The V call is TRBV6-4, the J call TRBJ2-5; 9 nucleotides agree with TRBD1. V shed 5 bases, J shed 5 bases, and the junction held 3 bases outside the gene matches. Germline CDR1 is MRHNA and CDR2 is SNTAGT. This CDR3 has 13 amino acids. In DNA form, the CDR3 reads TGTGCCAGCAGTTCGGACAGGGGTGAGACCCAGTACTTC. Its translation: CASSSDRGETQYF.

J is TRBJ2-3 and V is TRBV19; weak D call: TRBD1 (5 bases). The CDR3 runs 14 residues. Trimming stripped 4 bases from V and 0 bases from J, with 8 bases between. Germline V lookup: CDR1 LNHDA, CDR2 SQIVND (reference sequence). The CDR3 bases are TGTGCCAGTAGTACCGGACAAAGCACAGATACGCAGTATTTT. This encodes CASSTGQSTDTQYF.

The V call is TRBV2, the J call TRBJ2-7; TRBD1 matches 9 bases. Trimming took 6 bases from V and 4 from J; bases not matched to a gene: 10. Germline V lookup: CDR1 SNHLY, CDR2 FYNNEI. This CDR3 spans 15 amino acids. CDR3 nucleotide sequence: TGTGCCAGCAGACCCGTAGGACAGGGGAAGTACGAGCAGTACTTC. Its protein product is CASRPVGQGKYEQYF.

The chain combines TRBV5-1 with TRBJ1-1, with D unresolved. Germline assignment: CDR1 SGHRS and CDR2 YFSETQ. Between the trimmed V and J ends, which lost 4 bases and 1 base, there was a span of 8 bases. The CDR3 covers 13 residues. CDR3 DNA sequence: TGCGCCAGCAGCGGAGTACAGAACACTGAAGCTTTCTTT. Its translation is CASSGVQNTEAFF.

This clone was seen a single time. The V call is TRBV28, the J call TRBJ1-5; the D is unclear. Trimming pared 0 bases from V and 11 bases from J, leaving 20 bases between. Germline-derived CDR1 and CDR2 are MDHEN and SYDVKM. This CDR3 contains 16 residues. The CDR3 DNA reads TGTGCCAGCAGTTTATGGGGAACACGGACCGGTGGGTCCCAGCATTTT. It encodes CASSLWGTRTGGSQHF.

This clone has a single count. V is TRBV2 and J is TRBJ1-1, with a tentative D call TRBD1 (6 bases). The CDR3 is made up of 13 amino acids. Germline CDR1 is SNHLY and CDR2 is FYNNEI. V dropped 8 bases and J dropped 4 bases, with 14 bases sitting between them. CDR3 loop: CASSRDISTEAFF. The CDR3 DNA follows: TGTGCCAGCTCTCGGGACATAAGCACTGAAGCTTTCTTT.

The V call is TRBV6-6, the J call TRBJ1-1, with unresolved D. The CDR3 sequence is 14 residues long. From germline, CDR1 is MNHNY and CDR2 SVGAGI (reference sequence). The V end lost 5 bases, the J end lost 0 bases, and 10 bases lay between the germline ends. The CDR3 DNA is TGTGCCAGCAGTCCCGCTTCCGTGAACACTGAAGCTTTCTTT. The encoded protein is CASSPASVNTEAFF.

The CDR3 here is CASSEVGGWDQPQHF. For the CDR3, the DNA is TGTGCCAGCAGTGAAGTTGGAGGGTGGGATCAGCCCCAGCATTTT. The V and J genes are TRBV6-1 and TRBJ1-5; D gene uncertain. This CDR3 has 15 amino acids. Germline lookup yields CDR1 MNHNS and CDR2 SASEGT. V gave up 1 base and J gave up 5 bases, with 12 bases separating them.

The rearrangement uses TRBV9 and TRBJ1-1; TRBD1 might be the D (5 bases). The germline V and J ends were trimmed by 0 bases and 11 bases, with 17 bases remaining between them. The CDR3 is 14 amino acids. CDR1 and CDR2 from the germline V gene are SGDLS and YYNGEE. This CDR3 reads CASSVEGQARGAFF. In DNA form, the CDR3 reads TGTGCCAGCAGCGTAGAGGGTCAGGCTCGGGGGGCTTTCTTT.

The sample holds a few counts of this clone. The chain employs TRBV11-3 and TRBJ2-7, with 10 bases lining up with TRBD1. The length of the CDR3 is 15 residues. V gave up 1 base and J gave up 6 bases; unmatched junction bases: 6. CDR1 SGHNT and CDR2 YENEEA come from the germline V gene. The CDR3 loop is CASSLGGQGTGEQYF. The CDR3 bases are TGTGCCAGCAGCTTAGGGGGACAGGGGACGGGCGAGCAGTACTTC.

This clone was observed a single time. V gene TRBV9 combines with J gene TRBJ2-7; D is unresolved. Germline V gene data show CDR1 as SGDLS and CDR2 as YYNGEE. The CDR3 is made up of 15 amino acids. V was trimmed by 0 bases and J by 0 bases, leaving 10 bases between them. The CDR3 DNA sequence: TGTGCCAGCAGCGTAGGTGGTGGAATCTCCTACGAGCAGTACTTC. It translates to CASSVGGGISYEQYF.

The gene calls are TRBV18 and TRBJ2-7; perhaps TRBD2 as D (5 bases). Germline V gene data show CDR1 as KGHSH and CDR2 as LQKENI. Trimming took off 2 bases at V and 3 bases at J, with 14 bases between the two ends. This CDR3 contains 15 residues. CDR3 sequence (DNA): TGTGCCAGCTCACCAAGCCGGGCGGGTTACTACGAGCAGTACTTC. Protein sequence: CASSPSRAGYYEQYF.

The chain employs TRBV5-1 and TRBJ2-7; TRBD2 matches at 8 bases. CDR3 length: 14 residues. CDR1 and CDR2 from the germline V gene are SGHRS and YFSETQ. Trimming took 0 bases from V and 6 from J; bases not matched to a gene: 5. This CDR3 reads CASSLGGLVREQYF. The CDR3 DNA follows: TGCGCCAGCAGCTTGGGGGGACTAGTGCGCGAGCAGTACTTC.

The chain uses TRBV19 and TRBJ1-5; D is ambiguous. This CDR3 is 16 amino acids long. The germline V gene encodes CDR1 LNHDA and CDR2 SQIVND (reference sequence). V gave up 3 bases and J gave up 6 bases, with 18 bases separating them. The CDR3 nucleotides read TGTGCCAGTAGTATCCCCGAGAGGTTTTGGAGTCAGCCCCAGCATTTT. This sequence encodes CASSIPERFWSQPQHF.

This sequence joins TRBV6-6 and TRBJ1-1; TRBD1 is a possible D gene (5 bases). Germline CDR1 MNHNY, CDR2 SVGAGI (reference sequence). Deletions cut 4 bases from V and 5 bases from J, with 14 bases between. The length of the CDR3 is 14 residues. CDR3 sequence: CASSLRRGGTEAFF. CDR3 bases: TGTGCCAGCAGTTTAAGACGCGGGGGAACTGAAGCTTTCTTT.

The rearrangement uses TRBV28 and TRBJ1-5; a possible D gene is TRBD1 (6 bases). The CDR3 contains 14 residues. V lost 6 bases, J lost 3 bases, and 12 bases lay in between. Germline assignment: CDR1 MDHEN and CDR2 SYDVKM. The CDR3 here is CASREQGINQPQHF. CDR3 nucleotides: TGTGCCAGCAGGGAACAGGGAATCAATCAGCCCCAGCATTTT.

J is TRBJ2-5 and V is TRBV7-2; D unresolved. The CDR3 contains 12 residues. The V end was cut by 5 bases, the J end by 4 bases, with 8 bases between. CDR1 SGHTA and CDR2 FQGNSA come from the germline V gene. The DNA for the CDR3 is TGTGCCAGCAGCCTCAATGTAGAGACCCAGTACTTC. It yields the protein CASSLNVETQYF. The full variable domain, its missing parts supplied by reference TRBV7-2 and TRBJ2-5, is GAGVSQSPSNKVTEKGKDVELRCDPISGHTALYWYRQSLGQGLEFLIYFQGNSAPDKSGLPSDRFSAERTGGSVSTLTIQRTQQEDSAVYLCASSLNVETQYFGPGTRLLVL.

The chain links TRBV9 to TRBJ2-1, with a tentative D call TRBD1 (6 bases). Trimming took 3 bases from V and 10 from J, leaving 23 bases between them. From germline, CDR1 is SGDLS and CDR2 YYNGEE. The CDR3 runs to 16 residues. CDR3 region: CASSAQGNLELGEQFF. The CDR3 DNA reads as TGTGCCAGCAGCGCACAGGGCAATCTCGAGTTAGGGGAGCAGTTCTTC.

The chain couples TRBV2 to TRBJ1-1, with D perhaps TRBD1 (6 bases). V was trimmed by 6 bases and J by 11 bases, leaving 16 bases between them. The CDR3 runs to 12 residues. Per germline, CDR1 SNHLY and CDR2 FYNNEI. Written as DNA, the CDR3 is TGTGCCAGCAGCCTTGGGGGGCAGAGTGCTTTCTTT. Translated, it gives CASSLGGQSAFF.

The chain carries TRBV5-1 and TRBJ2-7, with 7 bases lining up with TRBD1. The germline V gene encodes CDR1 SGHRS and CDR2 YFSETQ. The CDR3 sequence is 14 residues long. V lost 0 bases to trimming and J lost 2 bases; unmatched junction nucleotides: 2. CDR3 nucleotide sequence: TGCGCCAGCAGCTTGGTGGGGACAGCCTACGAGCAGTACTTC. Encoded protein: CASSLVGTAYEQYF.